The 10 T cell receptor beta chains in this list originate from one sample, sequenced in a study of blood T cell repertoires in COVID-19. Data came from immunoSEQ multiplex PCR; TCRdb stores just in-frame clones and leaves some out. This sample has fewer than 30,000 clones, with around 90% found just once. Sequencing was done on a sample of peripheral blood. These receptors came from a human donor in a cohort sampled during active COVID-19.

The chain recombines TRBV28 with TRBJ1-2; 8 bases fit TRBD1. The CDR3 is 16 amino acids. CDR1 MDHEN and CDR2 SYDVKM come from the germline V gene. V trimming: 6 bases; J trimming: 3 bases; junction bases outside the gene matches: 12. The CDR3 protein is CASSPGQGGKYYGYTF. For the CDR3, the DNA is TGTGCCAGCAGCCCCGGACAGGGCGGTAAGTACTATGGCTACACCTTC.

The genes are TRBV9 and TRBJ2-7; tentative D call: TRBD1 (5 bases). There are 17 residues in the CDR3. The germline V and J ends were trimmed by 0 bases and 2 bases, with 18 bases remaining between them. The germline V gene encodes CDR1 SGDLS and CDR2 YYNGEE. CDR3 nucleotide sequence: TGTGCCAGCAGCGTAGCAGCGACAGCTAAAGCAACCTACGAGCAGTACTTC. Its protein is CASSVAATAKATYEQYF.

This chain uses TRBV29-1 with TRBJ2-1; 12 nucleotides line up with TRBD2. V lost 6 bases and J lost 9; bases outside the gene matches: 6. Germline-derived CDR1 and CDR2 are SQVTM and ANQGSEA. The CDR3 spans 13 residues. The CDR3 is CSVDRTSGVEQFF. CDR3 DNA sequence: TGCAGCGTAGACCGGACTAGCGGGGTTGAGCAGTTCTTC.

This chain links TRBV23-1 with TRBJ1-6; a weak D match, TRBD1 (6 bases). TRBV23-1 is assigned to the ORF class and has an uncertain function. The CDR3 has 15 residues. V lost 8 bases, J lost 9 bases, and 20 bases lay in between. CDR3 sequence reads: CASSPEAGVCSPLHF. As DNA, the CDR3 is TGCGCCAGCTCCCCAGAGGCAGGGGTTTGTTCACCCCTCCACTTT.

The rearrangement links TRBV5-5 to TRBJ1-2; D is possibly TRBD1 (5 bases). The CDR3 has 16 amino acids. Germline loops: CDR1 SGHKS, CDR2 YYEKEE (reference sequence). V was clipped by 1 base and J by 0 bases, with 13 bases between them. This CDR3 is CASSLSTGDANYGYTF. CDR3 sequence (DNA): TGTGCCAGCAGCTTGTCTACGGGGGACGCTAACTATGGCTACACCTTC.

The chain recombines TRBV28 with TRBJ1-1; D gene unclear. The V end was cut by 6 bases, the J end by 0 bases, with 8 bases between. CDR3 size: 13 residues. Germline V lookup: CDR1 MDHEN, CDR2 SYDVKM. The CDR3 protein is CASSNNMNTEAFF. In nucleotides, the CDR3 is TGTGCCAGCAGCAACAATATGAACACTGAAGCTTTCTTT.

The chain links TRBV30 to TRBJ1-2; no reliable D call. Germline V gives CDR1 GTSNPN, CDR2 SVGIG (reference sequence). CDR3 length equals 12 residues. Trimming removed 4 bases at V and 0 bases at J, with 6 bases between. The CDR3 sequence: CAWMSSNYGYTF. The CDR3 bases are TGTGCCTGGATGTCCTCTAACTATGGCTACACCTTC.

The gene calls are TRBV6-2 or TRBV6-3 and TRBJ2-7; no clear D. Germline-derived CDR1 and CDR2 are MNHEY and SVGEGT. Trimming stripped 4 bases from V and 2 bases from J, with 3 bases between. The CDR3 loop spans 11 amino acids. The CDR3 sequence: CASSSAYEQYF. The CDR3, as DNA: TGTGCCAGCAGTTCGGCCTACGAGCAGTACTTC.

V is TRBV28 and J is TRBJ1-2, with 8 nucleotides matching TRBD1. The CDR3 runs to 13 residues. Germline CDR1 reads MDHEN; CDR2 reads SYDVKM. The V segment lost 7 bases and the J segment 2 bases; nucleotides outside the gene matches: 3. The CDR3 spells CASTGGFNYGYTF. The DNA for the CDR3 is TGTGCCAGCACAGGGGGCTTCAACTATGGCTACACCTTC.

The rearrangement joins TRBV7-8 to TRBJ1-4; 7 bases are a match to TRBD1. Trimming removed 3 bases from V and 5 bases from J; junction bases left unmatched: 6. CDR3 length equals 15 residues. Germline V lookup: CDR1 SGHVS, CDR2 FQNEAQ. CDR3 amino acids: CASSFSTGQNEKLFF. As DNA, the CDR3 is TGTGCCAGCAGCTTTTCGACAGGGCAAAATGAAAAACTGTTTTTT.